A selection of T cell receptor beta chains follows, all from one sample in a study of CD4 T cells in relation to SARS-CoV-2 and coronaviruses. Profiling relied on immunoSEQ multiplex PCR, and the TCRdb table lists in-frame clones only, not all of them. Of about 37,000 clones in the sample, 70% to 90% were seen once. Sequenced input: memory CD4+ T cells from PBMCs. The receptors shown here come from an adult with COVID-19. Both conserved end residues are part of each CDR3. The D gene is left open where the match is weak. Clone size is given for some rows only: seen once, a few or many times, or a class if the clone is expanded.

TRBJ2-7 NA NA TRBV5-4 TGTGCCAGCAGCTTTAGCCAGGGTGCGAGCGAGCAGTACTTC CASSFSQGASEQYF
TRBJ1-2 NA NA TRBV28 TGTGCCAGCAGTCTGGGACGCCGCCGCTATGGCTACACCTTC CASSLGRRRYGYTF
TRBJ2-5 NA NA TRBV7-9 TGTGCCAGCAAATCCCTTAGGGGGGCTCAAGAGACCCAGTACTTC CASKSLRGAQETQYF
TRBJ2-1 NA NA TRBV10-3 TGTGCCGTCCAGGGGTCTAGCAGCTCCTACAATGAGCAGTTCTTC CAVQGSSSSYNEQFF
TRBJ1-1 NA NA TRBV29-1 TGCAGCGGTGCACAGGTTGTGAACACTGAAGCTTTCTTT CSGAQVVNTEAFF
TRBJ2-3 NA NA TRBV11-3 TGTGCCAGCAGCCCTGGTCGGGCTAGCACAGATACGCAGTATTTT CASSPGRASTDTQYF
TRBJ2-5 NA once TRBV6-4 TGTGCCAGCAGTGACCCCCAGGAAGAGACCCAGTACTTC CASSDPQEETQYF
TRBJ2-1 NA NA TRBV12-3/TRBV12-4 TGTGCCAGCAGTTTGGGGGGCTGGGATGAGCAGTTCTTC CASSLGGWDEQFF
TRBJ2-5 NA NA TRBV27 TGTGCCAGCAGTTTATCTGCGGGGTGGGCGGCTCAAGGGGCCCAGTACTTC CASSLSAGWAAQGAQYF
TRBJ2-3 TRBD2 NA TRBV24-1 TGTGCCACCAGTGATCTGAGCGGGAGTAAATCGGATACGCAGTATTTT CATSDLSGSKSDTQYF
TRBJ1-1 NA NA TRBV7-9 TGTGCCAGCAGCCACGATTGGGGCCCGAACACTGAAGCTTTCTTT CASSHDWGPNTEAFF
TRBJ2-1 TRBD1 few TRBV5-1 TGCGCCAGCAGCTTGGACCCCCTTGGACAGGGGAACTACAATGAGCAGTTCTTC CASSLDPLGQGNYNEQFF
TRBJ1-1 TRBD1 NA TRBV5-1 TGCGCCAGCAGCAGGCGACAGGGGGTGACTGAAGCTTTCTTT CASSRRQGVTEAFF
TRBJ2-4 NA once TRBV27 TGTGCCAGCAGTTTTCGGGGGAACGGCATTCAGTACTTC CASSFRGNGIQYF
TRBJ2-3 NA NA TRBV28 TGTGCCAGCAAACTGACATTAGGGGATACGCAGTATTTT CASKLTLGDTQYF
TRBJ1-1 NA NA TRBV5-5 TGTGCCAGCAGCCCCCGGGACCCCTGGAACACTGAAGCTTTCTTT CASSPRDPWNTEAFF
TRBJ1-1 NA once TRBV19 TGTGCCAGTAGTATAGACTCCATGGGGCGGGGGCCGACGAGGACTGAAGCTTTCTTT CASSIDSMGRGPTRTEAFF
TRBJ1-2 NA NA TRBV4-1 TGCGCCAGCAGCCAACCCCTAAGCGGGCGGAACTATGGCTACACCTTC CASSQPLSGRNYGYTF
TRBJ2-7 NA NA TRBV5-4 TGTGCCAGCAGCTTGGGAGGGCCGACCTACGAGCAGTACTTC CASSLGGPTYEQYF
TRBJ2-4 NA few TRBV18 TGTGCCAGCTCCTCCCCGACAGTAAACATTCAGTACTTC CASSSPTVNIQYF
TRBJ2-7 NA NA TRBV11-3 TGTGCCAGCAGCTACCGGGACAAGTCCTACGAGCAGTACTTC CASSYRDKSYEQYF
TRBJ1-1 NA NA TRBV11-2 TGTGCCAGCAGCTCTGAATACACTGAAGCTTTCTTT CASSSEYTEAFF
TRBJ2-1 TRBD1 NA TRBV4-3 TGCGCCAGCAGCCAATTAGACAGGGACAATGAGCAGTTCTTC CASSQLDRDNEQFF
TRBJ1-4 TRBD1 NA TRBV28 TGTGCCAGCAGTTTATGGGGGGACAGCCCCCAGAGTAATGAAAAACTGTTTTTT CASSLWGDSPQSNEKLFF
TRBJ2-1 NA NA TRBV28 TGTGCCAGCACCCTCAATTCCTTCTACAATGAGCAGTTCTTC CASTLNSFYNEQFF
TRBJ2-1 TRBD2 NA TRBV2 TGTGCCACCTATTCGGGACTAGCGGGTTACAATGAGCAGTTCTTC CATYSGLAGYNEQFF
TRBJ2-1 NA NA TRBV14 TGTGCCAGCAGCCAAGATCCGGGAAGCTACAATGAGCAGTTCTTC CASSQDPGSYNEQFF
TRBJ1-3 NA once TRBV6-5 TGTGCCAGCAGTTTCGGGTATTCTGGAAACACCATATATTTT CASSFGYSGNTIYF
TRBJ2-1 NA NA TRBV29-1 TGCAGCGTTACATACCTGGATGAGCAGTTCTTC CSVTYLDEQFF
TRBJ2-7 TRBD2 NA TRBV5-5 TGTGCCAGCAGCTTTAGCGGCGGGGGATCCTACGAGCAGTACTTC CASSFSGGGSYEQYF
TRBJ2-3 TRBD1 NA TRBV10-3 TGTGCCATCAGTGACCGGGACAGAAAGAGTTCTAGCACAGATACGCAGTATTTT CAISDRDRKSSSTDTQYF
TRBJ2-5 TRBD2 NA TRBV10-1 TGCGCCAGCAGTGTGACTAGCGGGAGTCGACAAGAGACCCAGTACTTC CASSVTSGSRQETQYF
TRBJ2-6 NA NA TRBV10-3 TGTGCCATCAGTGAGGTGTGGGGAAGAGGGGCCAACGTCCTGACTTTC CAISEVWGRGANVLTF
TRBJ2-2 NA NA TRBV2 TGTGCCAGCAGTCGGGACTCTTACACCGGGGAGCTGTTTTTT CASSRDSYTGELFF
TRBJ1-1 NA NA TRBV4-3 TGCGCCAGCAGCCAAGATCGTAGTGGAGCTTTCTTT CASSQDRSGAFF
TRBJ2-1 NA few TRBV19 TGTGCCAGTAGTATGAGGGGACCGTCTCTTTCCTACAATGAGCAGTTCTTC CASSMRGPSLSYNEQFF
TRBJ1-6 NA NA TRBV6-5 TGTGCCAGCAGTTACTCGGGCATAGTCTCACCCCTCCACTTT CASSYSGIVSPLHF
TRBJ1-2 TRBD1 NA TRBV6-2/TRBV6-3 TGTGCCAGCAGCCCCAGGGACAGGGACTCTCCAAGCTACACCTTC CASSPRDRDSPSYTF
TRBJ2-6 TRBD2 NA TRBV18 TGTGCCAGCTCAGAGCGGGAGGGCCTTTTCTCTGGGGCCAACGTCCTGACTTTC CASSEREGLFSGANVLTF
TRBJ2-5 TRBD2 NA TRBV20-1 TGCAGTGCTAGTCTAGCGGGAGGGCCTGGGGAGACCCAGTACTTC CSASLAGGPGETQYF
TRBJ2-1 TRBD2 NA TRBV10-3 TGTGCCATCAGACCTCATAGCGGGAGCCCGAGGAATGAGCAGTTCTTC CAIRPHSGSPRNEQFF
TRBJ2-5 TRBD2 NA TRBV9 TGTGCCAGCAGCTACGGGACTAGCGGGAGCGGGGAGACCCAGTACTTC CASSYGTSGSGETQYF
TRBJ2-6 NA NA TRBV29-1 TGCAGCGTAACACAGGGCTCTGGGGCCAACGTCCTGACTTTC CSVTQGSGANVLTF
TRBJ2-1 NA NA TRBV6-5 TGTGCCAGCAGTTACAAAGCGCCCTCCAATGAGCAGTTCTTC CASSYKAPSNEQFF
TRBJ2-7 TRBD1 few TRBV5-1 TGCGCCAGCAGCTTTACAGGGGGCGGGCATCCTAGGGAGCAGTACTTC CASSFTGGGHPREQYF
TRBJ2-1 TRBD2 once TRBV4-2 TGTGCCAGCAGCCAGTCACCGGGACTAGCGGTGGATGAGCAGTTCTTC CASSQSPGLAVDEQFF
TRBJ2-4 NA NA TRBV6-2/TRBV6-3 TGTGCCAGCAGTTACGGGGGGCGGGGTGCCAAAAACATTCAGTACTTC CASSYGGRGAKNIQYF